Shown below are 20 T cell receptor beta chains from a single sample sequenced in a study of T-cell reconstitution after alpha-beta-depleted transplantation in children. Unique molecular identifiers featured in how the TCRbeta library was prepared. TCRdb processed the PCR reads anew with MiXCR; each CDR3 protein has one entry. The sample yields around 450,000 distinct CDR3 sequences, roughly 16% seen once. The sequenced sample was PBMCs, mostly from graft donor cells, obtained 360 days after TCRalphabeta/CD19-depleted stem cell transplant. These receptors were collected from a boy in the first two years of life who had a stem cell transplant for Wiskott-Aldrich syndrome, so the T cells may come from the graft donor.

The genes are TRBV4-1 and TRBJ2-1; D uncertain. Germline V CDR1 and CDR2: MGHRA, YSYEKL. The CDR3 spans 15 residues. V lost 0 bases and J 8 bases, leaving 14 bases between the germline ends. CDR3 loop: CASSQDTPTWDEQFF. For the CDR3, the DNA is TGCGCCAGCAGCCAAGATACCCCGACCTGGGATGAGCAGTTCTTC.

This clonotype has only a few counts. V and J are TRBV11-2 and TRBJ1-6; D gene ambiguous. CDR3 size: 17 residues. The germline V gene encodes CDR1 SGHAT and CDR2 FQNNGV. V lost 0 bases to trimming and J lost 0 bases, with 9 bases between them. In nucleotides, the CDR3 is TGTGCCAGCAGCTTAGACGTGGGGAGCTCCTATAATTCACCCCTCCACTTT. Translating gives CASSLDVGSSYNSPLHF.

This clonotype occurred a few times. This sequence joins TRBV24-1 and TRBJ2-7; 10 nucleotides agree with TRBD2. Germline V gene sequence: CDR1 KGHDR, CDR2 SFDVKD. V lost 6 bases to trimming and J lost 3 bases; unmatched junction nucleotides: 4. The CDR3 is made up of 14 amino acids. CDR3 loop: CATSSSGRIYEQYF. In DNA, the CDR3 is TGTGCCACCAGTTCTAGCGGGAGAATCTACGAGCAGTACTTC.

The genes are TRBV5-1 and TRBJ2-3; no reliable D call. This CDR3 region has 13 residues. CDR1 and CDR2 from the germline V gene are SGHRS and YFSETQ. Trimming shortened V by 0 bases and J by 5 bases, and 7 bases separated the two germline ends. CDR3 sequence: CASSLEVVDTQYF. The CDR3 nucleotides are TGCGCCAGCAGCTTGGAGGTTGTAGATACGCAGTATTTT.

The chain has TRBV12-3 or TRBV12-4 and TRBJ2-5; TRBD2 agrees at 7 bases. Trimming took 3 bases from V and 2 from J; bases not matched to a gene: 6. This CDR3 comprises 15 residues. The CDR3 is CASSLGRGGQETQYF. The CDR3 DNA follows: TGTGCCAGCAGTTTGGGAAGGGGAGGGCAAGAGACCCAGTACTTC.

This clonotype occurred a few times. The rearrangement uses TRBV28 and TRBJ1-2; D is undetermined. Trimming shortened V by 5 bases and J by 4 bases, and 8 bases separated the two germline ends. CDR1 and CDR2 from the germline V gene are MDHEN and SYDVKM. This CDR3 comprises 12 residues. The CDR3 coding sequence is TGTGCCAGCAGTCAACTCGCCTATGGCTACACCTTC. Translation gives CASSQLAYGYTF.

This sequence joins TRBV10-3 and TRBJ2-5; D is uncertain. The CDR3 extends over 14 amino acids. The V end lost 3 bases, the J end lost 2 bases, and 10 bases lay between the germline ends. Germline assignment: CDR1 ENHRY and CDR2 SYGVKD. This CDR3 reads CAISDPIRQETQYF. The CDR3 coding sequence is TGTGCCATCAGTGATCCCATAAGACAAGAGACCCAGTACTTC.

This clonotype was counted ten times or more. The CDR3 spells CASSLESGFSTDTQYF. The CDR3 nucleotides are TGTGCCAGCAGTTTAGAGTCGGGGTTTAGCACAGATACGCAGTATTTT. This chain links TRBV12-3 or TRBV12-4 with TRBJ2-3, with D possibly matching TRBD2 (5 bases). The CDR3 length is 16 residues. V gave up 1 base and J gave up 0 bases, with 11 bases separating them.

This clonotype was found a few times. The chain is built from TRBV15 and TRBJ2-1; D is tentatively TRBD1 or TRBD2 (5 bases each). Deletions cut 5 bases from V and 10 bases from J, with 15 bases between. Per germline, CDR1 LNHNV and CDR2 YYDKDF (reference sequence). This CDR3 region has 13 residues. The CDR3 bases are TGTGCCACCAGCCGGGACCTACGGCAGGAGCAGTTCTTC. This sequence encodes CATSRDLRQEQFF. The whole variable domain, remainder taken from reference TRBV15 and TRBJ2-1, is DAMVIQNPRYQVTQFGKPVTLSCSQTLNHNVMYWYQQKSSQAPKLLFHYYDKDFNNEADTPDNFQSRRPNTSFCFLDIRSPGLGDTAMYLCATSRDLRQEQFFGPGTRLTVL.

This clonotype has a count of ten or more. The chain recombines TRBV12-3 or TRBV12-4 with TRBJ2-7, with D perhaps TRBD1 or TRBD2 (6 bases each). V gave up 5 bases and J gave up 0 bases, with 14 bases separating them. The CDR3 spans 15 residues. CDR3 in amino acids: CASSPGGPSSYEQYF. The CDR3 coding sequence is TGTGCCAGCAGTCCTGGGGGGCCTAGCTCCTACGAGCAGTACTTC.

This clonotype was found a few times. The V and J genes are TRBV25-1 and TRBJ2-4; D unresolved. The CDR3 extends over 12 amino acids. V was shortened by 10 bases and J by 1 base, with 8 bases between the two germline ends. Germline V gives CDR1 MGHDK, CDR2 SYGVNS. CDR3 residues: CATFLAKNIQYF. CDR3 nucleotides: TGTGCCACCTTTCTTGCCAAAAACATTCAGTACTTC.

This clonotype turned up a few times. The chain recombines TRBV20-1 with TRBJ1-2; D is unclear. CDR3 size: 13 residues. The V and J ends lost 3 bases and 1 base respectively, with 9 bases between them. The V gene's germline CDR1 is DFQATT and CDR2 SNEGSKA (reference sequence). The CDR3 spells CSASSAINYGYTF. The CDR3 region has the DNA TGCAGTGCTAGTTCTGCGATTAACTATGGCTACACCTTC.

There are a few counts of this clonotype. This chain connects TRBV12-3 or TRBV12-4 to TRBJ2-1; the D is unclear. V was cut by 5 bases and J by 12 bases, with 20 bases left in between. The CDR3 spans 14 residues. DNA of the CDR3: TGTGCCAGCAGTCCCCACCCAAGGGATTTTAGGCAGTTCTTC. Protein: CASSPHPRDFRQFF.

The chain combines TRBV7-2 with TRBJ2-7; TRBD1 matches 7 bases. V shed 5 bases, J shed 3 bases, and the junction held 7 bases outside the gene matches. The germline V gene has CDR1 SGHTA and CDR2 FQGNSA. The CDR3 runs 14 residues. Written as DNA, the CDR3 is TGTGCCAGCAGCACCTGGGACAGATACTACGAGCAGTACTTC. Protein product: CASSTWDRYYEQYF.

The rearrangement joins TRBV24-1 to TRBJ2-7; D ambiguous. Germline CDR1 is KGHDR and CDR2 is SFDVKD. The CDR3 is 14 amino acids. V lost 5 bases and J lost 0, with 10 bases in between. Here the CDR3 DNA reads TGTGCCACCAGTGTGGTCGGTGACTCCTACGAGCAGTACTTC. This gives the protein CATSVVGDSYEQYF.

This clonotype was found many times. The rearrangement uses TRBV20-1 and TRBJ2-2; 7 nucleotides align to TRBD1. The V gene's germline CDR1 is DFQATT and CDR2 SNEGSKA (reference sequence). V trimming: 6 bases; J trimming: 3 bases; junction bases outside the gene matches: 7. This CDR3 region has 14 residues. The CDR3 sequence is CSAWDRRDTGELFF. CDR3 nucleotides: TGCAGTGCCTGGGACAGACGGGACACCGGGGAGCTGTTTTTT.

This clonotype has more than one count but fewer than ten. The chain uses TRBV5-1 and TRBJ2-5; D tentatively fits TRBD1 or TRBD2 (5 bases each). In germline, CDR1 is SGHRS, CDR2 YFSETQ. V dropped 5 bases and J dropped 5 bases, with 13 bases sitting between them. The CDR3 length is 13 residues. CDR3: CASRGLAGETQYF. The CDR3 bases are TGCGCCAGCAGGGGGCTAGCAGGCGAGACCCAGTACTTC.

This clonotype was seen ten or more times. Written as DNA, the CDR3 is TGCGCCAGCAGCGTCGGGACAGTGTCCTACGAGCAGTACTTC. As protein: CASSVGTVSYEQYF. The V call is TRBV5-1, the J call TRBJ2-7, with TRBD1 matching 7 bases. This CDR3 contains 14 residues. Losses at the gene ends were 4 bases for V and 1 base for J; bases not matched to a gene: 5. Germline V gene data show CDR1 as SGHRS and CDR2 as YFSETQ.

The chain carries TRBV7-9 and TRBJ1-1, with D unclear. The V gene's germline CDR1 is SEHNR and CDR2 FQNEAQ (reference sequence). The CDR3 sequence is 14 residues long. Trimming took 6 bases from V and 3 from J, leaving 14 bases between them. CDR3 coding DNA: TGTGCCAGCAGGCGCCTCCGGGCAGACACTGAAGCTTTCTTT. It specifies CASRRLRADTEAFF. The entire variable domain, with the rest obtained from reference TRBV7-9 and TRBJ1-1, is as follows: DTGVSQNPRHKITKRGQNVTFRCDPISEHNRLYWYRQTLGQGPEFLTYFQNEAQLEKSRLLSDRFSAERPKGSFSTLEIQRTEQGDSAMYLCASRRLRADTEAFFGQGTRLTVV.

This clonotype has more than one count but fewer than ten. The rearrangement uses TRBV24-1 and TRBJ2-2; the D call may be TRBD1 or TRBD2 (6 bases each). Trimming shortened V by 12 bases and J by 1 base, and 14 bases separated the two germline ends. Per germline, CDR1 KGHDR and CDR2 SFDVKD. This CDR3 contains 14 residues. DNA for the CDR3: TGTGCCGCGGGACACTTGAGGAACACCGGGGAGCTGTTTTTT. Encoded protein: CAAGHLRNTGELFF.